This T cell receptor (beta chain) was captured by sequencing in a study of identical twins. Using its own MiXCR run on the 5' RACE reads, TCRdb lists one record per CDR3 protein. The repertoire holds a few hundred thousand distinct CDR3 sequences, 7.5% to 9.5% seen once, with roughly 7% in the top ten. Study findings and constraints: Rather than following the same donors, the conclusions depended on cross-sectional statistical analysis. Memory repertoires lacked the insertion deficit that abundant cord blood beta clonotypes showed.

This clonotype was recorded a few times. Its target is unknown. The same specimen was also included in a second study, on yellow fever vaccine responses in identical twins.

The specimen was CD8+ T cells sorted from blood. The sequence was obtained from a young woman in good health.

In nucleotides, the CDR3 is TGCAGCGTTGAGAAGGACGAACCCTACGAGCAGTACTTC. As protein: CSVEKDEPYEQYF. The chain couples TRBV29-1 to TRBJ2-7; D gene uncertain. V lost 3 bases and J 2 bases, leaving 11 bases between the germline ends. The CDR3 totals 13 residues. The V gene's germline CDR1 is SQVTM and CDR2 ANQGSEA.